Below, 5 T cell receptor beta chains from the same sample are listed, as sequenced in a study of T cells in Graves' hyperthyroidism and ophthalmopathy. RNA transcripts provided the source from which TCR beta CDR3 regions were amplified. The TCR CDR3 first-round RT-PCR relied on the HTBI primer set. TCRdb analysed the multiplex PCR reads with MiXCR anew, one entry per CDR3 protein. The sample holds 550,000 to 650,000 distinct CDR3 sequences, approximately 13% seen once. Sequencing input: blood. These receptors originate from a woman aged 30 to 39 with Graves' hyperthyroidism that later progressed to Graves' ophthalmopathy.

This clonotype was recorded at least ten times. V is TRBV2 and J is TRBJ2-2, with 7 bases fitting TRBD2. The CDR3 contains 14 residues. Germline CDR1 and CDR2: SNHLY and FYNNEI. The ends lost 4 bases at V and 10 bases at J; junction bases unmatched: 9. The CDR3 protein is CASSGGWEGAELFF. Written as DNA, the CDR3 is TGTGCCAGCAGTGGTGGTTGGGAGGGCGCGGAGCTGTTTTTT.

In its sample, this clonotype was seen once. The chain couples TRBV30 to TRBJ2-1, with a tentative D call TRBD2 (5 bases). Germline-derived CDR1 and CDR2 are GTSNPN and SVGIG (reference sequence). The CDR3 is 19 amino acids. The V gene lost 0 bases and the J gene lost 8 bases, with 29 bases spanning the gap. The CDR3 DNA follows: TGTGCCTGGAGTGTAATGCCGGTGAGCGGCCCAAAAGGGTACGATGAGCAGTTCTTC. This codes for CAWSVMPVSGPKGYDEQFF.

Ten or more counts support this clonotype. V usage is TRBV12-3 or TRBV12-4 and J usage is TRBJ1-2; D gene uncertain. The V end was cut by 3 bases, the J end by 4 bases, with 15 bases between. The CDR3 contains 15 residues. This CDR3 is CASSFRQGWLYGYTF. CDR3 DNA: TGTGCCAGCAGTTTTCGGCAAGGGTGGCTCTATGGCTACACCTTC.

This chain links TRBV9 with TRBJ1-3; D may be TRBD1 (6 bases). Germline V CDR1 and CDR2: SGDLS, YYNGEE. CDR3 length equals 15 residues. The V end lost 0 bases, the J end lost 2 bases, and 9 bases lay between the germline ends. This chain's CDR3 is CASSVETGPGNTIYF. The CDR3 DNA reads as TGTGCCAGCAGCGTAGAAACAGGGCCTGGAAACACCATATATTTT.

J is TRBJ2-3 and V is TRBV6-1; tentatively, D is TRBD2 (6 bases). Germline CDR1 and CDR2: MNHNS and SASEGT. The CDR3 consists of 15 residues. The V gene lost 5 bases and the J gene lost 0 bases, with 12 bases spanning the gap. CDR3 bases: TGTGCCAGCAGTTGGAGGGATTCTAGCACAGATACGCAGTATTTT. It is translated as CASSWRDSSTDTQYF.